A selection of T cell receptor beta chains follows, all from one sample in a study of shared clonotypes between healthy human individuals. Libraries were prepared by immunoSEQ multiplex PCR; TCRdb keeps only in-frame clonotypes and omits some of them. Among roughly 2.1 million clones listed, approximately 94% were seen once. The sample consisted of naive CD8+ T cells from PBMCs. These receptor sequences come from a man between 18 and 35 years old in good health. Some clones in this sample may be carry-over from other donors' samples. Both conserved end residues are part of each CDR3. D genes are given only for firm matches. Part of the rows lack a size; the others show once, few, many or a class for expanded clones.

>TRBV10-1|TRBD2|.|TRBJ2-3
TGCGCCAGCAGTGAGACTAGCGGGTATTTGGATACGCAGTATTTT
CASSETSGYLDTQYF
>TRBV27|TRBD1|.|TRBJ1-1
TGTTTAGAGGCAGGGGGTTACTCTCCACCCATGAACACTGAAGCTTTCTTT
CLEAGGYSPPMNTEAFF
>TRBV9|.|.|TRBJ2-1
TGTGCCAGCAGCGCGGTCGACGGGTACAATGAGCAGTTCTTC
CASSAVDGYNEQFF
>TRBV5-1|.|.|TRBJ2-7
TGCGCCAGCAGCCCTTCGGACGACTCCTACGAGCAGTACTTC
CASSPSDDSYEQYF
>TRBV27|.|.|TRBJ2-7
TGTGCCAGCGGGTTTTTAAGGGAGGTGCAGTACTTC
CASGFLREVQYF
>TRBV9|TRBD2|.|TRBJ2-3
TGTGCCAGCAGCGATTCAATCAGCGGGAGGCAGGTAGATACGCAGTATTTT
CASSDSISGRQVDTQYF
>TRBV28|.|.|TRBJ1-5
TGTGCCAGCAGTGATACAGGGAACAATCAGCCCCAGCATTTT
CASSDTGNNQPQHF
>TRBV6-6|TRBD2|few|TRBJ2-1
TGTGCCAGCAGCCGACTAGCGGGAGGGCGTGGTGAGCAGTTCTTC
CASSRLAGGRGEQFF
>TRBV28|.|.|TRBJ2-2
TGTGCCAGCAGTTTAGGTCCGGAGAGTAACACCGGGGAGCTGTTTTTT
CASSLGPESNTGELFF
>TRBV14|.|.|TRBJ2-7
TGTGCCAGCAGCTGGGGGGCTAGCTCCTACGAGCAGTACTTC
CASSWGASSYEQYF
>TRBV27|TRBD2|.|TRBJ2-7
TGTGCCAGCAGTTTTAGTAGCGGGGCTTCCTACGAGCAGTACTTC
CASSFSSGASYEQYF
>TRBV7-3|TRBD1|.|TRBJ1-5
TGTGCCAGCAGCGCGGGGACAGGGGGCTATCAGCCCCAGCATTTT
CASSAGTGGYQPQHF
>TRBV27|.|.|TRBJ2-7
TGTGCCAGCAGTTTAGGGATTGCCTACGAGCAGTACTTC
CASSLGIAYEQYF
>TRBV4-1|TRBD1|.|TRBJ2-7
TGCGCCAGCAGCCTTCGGGACAGTGCCTACGAGCAGTACTTC
CASSLRDSAYEQYF
>TRBV2|.|.|TRBJ2-3
TGTGCCAGCAGTGAGAACCTAGCTTCCCCGGGCACAGATACGCAGTATTTT
CASSENLASPGTDTQYF
>TRBV6-1|.|.|TRBJ2-5
TGTGCCAGTTTCACACAGGGTTACGAGACCCAGTACTTC
CASFTQGYETQYF
>TRBV11-2|.|.|TRBJ2-7
TGTGCCAGCAGCTTCCAGGGGGGTCGCTACGAGCAGTACTTC
CASSFQGGRYEQYF
>TRBV19|.|once|TRBJ2-2
TGTGCCAGTAGTATTAGGGGCTGGAACACCGGGGAGCTGTTTTTT
CASSIRGWNTGELFF
>TRBV15|.|.|TRBJ2-2
TGTGCCACCAGCACGAGAGTGAACACCGGGGAGCTGTTTTTT
CATSTRVNTGELFF
>TRBV28|.|.|TRBJ2-3
TGTGCCAGCAGTTTATCATCGGTGGCCCCCTCTCGCACAGATACGCAGTATTTT
CASSLSSVAPSRTDTQYF
>TRBV7-9|TRBD1|.|TRBJ2-7
TGTGCCAGCAGCTCCGGGACAGACCCTGAGCAGTACTTC
CASSSGTDPEQYF
>TRBV27|.|.|TRBJ1-2
TGTGCCAGCAGTTACCTCCCAGGTTATAACCACTATGGCTACACCTTC
CASSYLPGYNHYGYTF
>TRBV9|.|.|TRBJ2-5
TGTGCCAGCAGCGTAGACAGGGCGGAGACCCAGTACTTC
CASSVDRAETQYF
>TRBV2|.|.|TRBJ2-5
TGTGCCAGCAGGGCTAGAGACCCCCTTGGTCAAGAGACCCAGTACTTC
CASRARDPLGQETQYF
>TRBV28|TRBD2|.|TRBJ2-1
TGTGCCAGCAGCCTGACCCTGGCACTCGTCGCTAGCGGGCACACACCCTACAATGAGCAGTTCTTC
CASSLTLALVASGHTPYNEQFF
>TRBV4-1|TRBD2|.|TRBJ2-7
TGCGCCAGCAGCCAAGGGGGGCCGGGACTAGCGGGAACCTACGAGCAGTACTTC
CASSQGGPGLAGTYEQYF
>TRBV20-1|.|.|TRBJ2-7
TGCAGTGCTAGAGTGCCGTACGAGCAGTACTTC
CSARVPYEQYF
>TRBV27|.|once|TRBJ1-2
TGTGCCAGCAAAAAGCGGGGTTCCACCTATGGCTACACCTTC
CASKKRGSTYGYTF
>TRBV27|.|.|TRBJ1-1
TGTGCCAGCAGTTGGGGACAAGGGAACACTGAAGCTTTCTTT
CASSWGQGNTEAFF
>TRBV27|.|.|TRBJ1-5
TGTGCCAGCAGTTCGATCGGGGGGAACGGCAATCAGCCCCAGCATTTT
CASSSIGGNGNQPQHF
>TRBV9|TRBD1|.|TRBJ2-3
TGTGCCAGCAGCGCCGGACAGGCAGATACGCAGTATTTT
CASSAGQADTQYF
>TRBV7-2|TRBD2|once|TRBJ2-7
TGTGCCAGCAGCCTCGGGGGGGGCAACGAGCAGTACTTC
CASSLGGGNEQYF